Listed below are T cell receptor beta chains from one sample, sequenced in a study of cytomegalovirus exposure and HLA in healthy donors. Profiled with immunoSEQ multiplex PCR; TCRdb holds only in-frame clones, not every one. The profile shows more than 95,000 clones, around 75% of them singletons. Sequencing was performed on PBMCs. Source of these receptors: a man aged 25-40 years in good health and CMV-seropositive. CDR3s include the opening cysteine and the closing phenylalanine or tryptophan. Fields, in order: CDR3 protein, CDR3 DNA, clone size, J gene, D gene, V gene. The D gene is left open where the match is weak. Expanded clones get a size class; other rows say once, few or many, or leave the size out.

CDR3aa: CASSLGGLHNEQFF; CDR3nt: TGTGCCAGCAGTTTAGGGGGACTTCACAATGAGCAGTTCTTC; abundance: -; j_gene: TRBJ2-1; d_gene: -; v_gene: TRBV27
CDR3aa: CASSYGRGLNEQFF; CDR3nt: TGTGCCAGCAGTTACGGCAGGGGGCTTAATGAGCAGTTCTTC; abundance: -; j_gene: TRBJ2-1; d_gene: TRBD1; v_gene: TRBV6-5
CDR3aa: CAISEPSDIVNTEAFF; CDR3nt: TGTGCCATCAGTGAGCCTTCGGACATAGTGAACACTGAAGCTTTCTTT; abundance: -; j_gene: TRBJ1-1; d_gene: -; v_gene: TRBV10-3
CDR3aa: CASSLSHEQYF; CDR3nt: TGTGCCAGCAGCTTAAGCCACGAGCAGTACTTC; abundance: -; j_gene: TRBJ2-7; d_gene: -; v_gene: TRBV7-9
CDR3aa: CASSSPGSSQETQYF; CDR3nt: TGTGCCAGCAGTTCCCCCGGGTCGTCCCAAGAGACCCAGTACTTC; abundance: -; j_gene: TRBJ2-5; d_gene: -; v_gene: TRBV6-1
CDR3aa: CASSQDRGADTQYF; CDR3nt: TGCGCCAGCAGCCAAGACAGGGGCGCAGATACGCAGTATTTT; abundance: -; j_gene: TRBJ2-3; d_gene: -; v_gene: TRBV4-3
CDR3aa: CASTRDRDETQYF; CDR3nt: TGTGCCAGCACCCGGGACAGGGACGAGACCCAGTACTTC; abundance: -; j_gene: TRBJ2-5; d_gene: TRBD1; v_gene: TRBV2
CDR3aa: CASSPPNGGQISGNTIYF; CDR3nt: TGTGCCAGCTCACCACCGAATGGCGGACAAATCTCTGGAAACACCATATATTTT; abundance: -; j_gene: TRBJ1-3; d_gene: -; v_gene: TRBV18
CDR3aa: CASSQGQGSYGYTF; CDR3nt: TGTGCCAGCAGTCAGGGACAGGGGTCCTATGGCTACACCTTC; abundance: -; j_gene: TRBJ1-2; d_gene: TRBD1; v_gene: TRBV28
CDR3aa: CAWSWQGPGEQYF; CDR3nt: TGTGCCTGGAGTTGGCAGGGGCCGGGGGAGCAGTACTTC; abundance: -; j_gene: TRBJ2-7; d_gene: -; v_gene: TRBV30
CDR3aa: CASSAGGMNTEAFF; CDR3nt: TGTGCCAGCAGCGCAGGGGGCATGAACACTGAAGCTTTCTTT; abundance: once; j_gene: TRBJ1-1; d_gene: TRBD1; v_gene: TRBV25-1
CDR3aa: CASTVRDSAYEQYF; CDR3nt: TGTGCCAGCACCGTTAGGGACAGCGCATACGAGCAGTACTTC; abundance: once; j_gene: TRBJ2-7; d_gene: TRBD1; v_gene: TRBV7-9
CDR3aa: CASRGIWGDGTEAFF; CDR3nt: TGTGCCAGCAGGGGTATATGGGGGGACGGCACTGAAGCTTTCTTT; abundance: -; j_gene: TRBJ1-1; d_gene: -; v_gene: TRBV6-1
CDR3aa: CASSLEAGVRRGNEQFF; CDR3nt: TGTGCCAGCAGCTTAGAGGCAGGGGTTAGGAGAGGCAATGAGCAGTTCTTC; abundance: -; j_gene: TRBJ2-1; d_gene: -; v_gene: TRBV7-9
CDR3aa: CAVLRVPDTIYF; CDR3nt: TGTGCCGTCCTCAGGGTCCCGGACACCATATATTTT; abundance: -; j_gene: TRBJ1-3; d_gene: -; v_gene: TRBV7-9
CDR3aa: CASSLTPGERPGELFF; CDR3nt: TGCGCCAGCAGCCTGACCCCAGGGGAGCGTCCCGGGGAGCTGTTTTTT; abundance: -; j_gene: TRBJ2-2; d_gene: -; v_gene: TRBV4-3
CDR3aa: CASSSGWDNEQFF; CDR3nt: TGTGCCAGCTCTAGCGGGTGGGACAATGAGCAGTTCTTC; abundance: few; j_gene: TRBJ2-1; d_gene: TRBD2; v_gene: TRBV2
CDR3aa: CASSLGQFYEQYF; CDR3nt: TGTGCCAGCAGCTTAGGACAGTTCTACGAGCAGTACTTC; abundance: few; j_gene: TRBJ2-7; d_gene: -; v_gene: TRBV13
CDR3aa: CASSANDRGLGEAFF; CDR3nt: TGTGCCAGCAGTGCTAATGACAGGGGGTTGGGTGAAGCTTTCTTT; abundance: -; j_gene: TRBJ1-1; d_gene: TRBD1; v_gene: TRBV2
CDR3aa: CASSAGWAEQYF; CDR3nt: TGTGCCAGCAGCGCGGGGTGGGCCGAGCAGTACTTC; abundance: -; j_gene: TRBJ2-7; d_gene: -; v_gene: TRBV7-9
CDR3aa: CASSLPSENEQFF; CDR3nt: TGCGCCAGCAGCTTGCCTAGTGAAAATGAGCAGTTCTTC; abundance: few; j_gene: TRBJ2-1; d_gene: -; v_gene: TRBV5-1
CDR3aa: CASSQDPGGDYGYTF; CDR3nt: TGTGCCAGCAGCCAAGATCCAGGGGGCGACTATGGCTACACCTTC; abundance: -; j_gene: TRBJ1-2; d_gene: TRBD1; v_gene: TRBV4-2
CDR3aa: CASSPRGVATNEKLFF; CDR3nt: TGCGCCAGCAGCCCCAGGGGGGTGGCGACTAATGAAAAACTGTTTTTT; abundance: -; j_gene: TRBJ1-4; d_gene: TRBD1; v_gene: TRBV4-3
CDR3aa: CASSRTGASYNEQFF; CDR3nt: TGCGCCAGCAGCAGGACAGGGGCCTCCTACAATGAGCAGTTCTTC; abundance: -; j_gene: TRBJ2-1; d_gene: TRBD1; v_gene: TRBV4-1
CDR3aa: CASTLTPINTEAFF; CDR3nt: TGTGCCAGCACCCTAACTCCGATTAACACTGAAGCTTTCTTT; abundance: -; j_gene: TRBJ1-1; d_gene: -; v_gene: TRBV7-9